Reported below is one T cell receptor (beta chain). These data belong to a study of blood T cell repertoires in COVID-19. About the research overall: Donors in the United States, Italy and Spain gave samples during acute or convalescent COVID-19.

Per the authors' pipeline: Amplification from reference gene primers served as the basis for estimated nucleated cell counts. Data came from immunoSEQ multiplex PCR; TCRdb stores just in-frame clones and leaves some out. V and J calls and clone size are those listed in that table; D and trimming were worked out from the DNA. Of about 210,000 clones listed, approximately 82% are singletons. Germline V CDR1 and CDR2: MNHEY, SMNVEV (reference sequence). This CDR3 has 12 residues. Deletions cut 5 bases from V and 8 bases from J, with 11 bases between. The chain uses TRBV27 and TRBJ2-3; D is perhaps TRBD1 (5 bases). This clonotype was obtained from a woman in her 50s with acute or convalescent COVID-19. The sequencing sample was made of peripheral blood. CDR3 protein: CASSIKGLTQYF. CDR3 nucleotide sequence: TGTGCCAGCAGTATAAAGGGGCTTACGCAGTATTTT.